This T cell receptor beta chain was identified in a study of blood T cell repertoires in COVID-19. The germline V gene has CDR1 KGHSH and CDR2 LQKENI. This CDR3 has 17 residues. The junction had 7 bases not matched to a gene; V was cut back by 5 bases and J by 3 bases. Clinical history as reported by participants underpinned cohort assignment. Assay used: immunoSEQ multiplex PCR; TCRdb lists only in-frame clones, some missing. The data contain about 360,000 clones, approximately 89% of them singletons. This clonotype was sampled from a man aged 25-45 years who had recovered from COVID-19. The specimen sequenced was PBMCs or T cells enriched from blood (not recorded which). The chain combines TRBV18 with TRBJ1-6; 10 bases map to TRBD1. CDR3 nucleotides: TGTGCCAGCTCATCATTGGGACAGGGGAACTATAATTCACCCCTCCACTTT. This gives the protein CASSSLGQGNYNSPLHF.